The T cell receptor (beta chain) under discussion was sequenced for a study of cytomegalovirus exposure and HLA in healthy donors. Primers for the PCR totalled 60 Vbeta and 13 Jbeta. Some clones are missing from TCRdb's copy, which holds only in-frame ones; the method was immunoSEQ multiplex PCR. This sample yields about 130,000 clones, of which 80% to 85% are seen a single time; about 7.5% belongs to the top ten. The CDR3 has 15 amino acids. Germline CDR1 reads SGHVS; CDR2 reads FQNEAQ. Trimming took 5 bases from V and 4 from J, leaving 15 bases between them. This clone appeared a single time. This TCR came from a woman in her forties or fifties in good health and CMV-seropositive. The V call is TRBV7-8, the J call TRBJ1-5; possible D gene TRBD1, 5 bases. The specimen sequenced was PBMCs. The CDR3 sequence is CASSPGRGRNQPQHF. CDR3 coding DNA: TGTGCCAGCAGCCCCGGGAGGGGTAGAAATCAGCCCCAGCATTTT.